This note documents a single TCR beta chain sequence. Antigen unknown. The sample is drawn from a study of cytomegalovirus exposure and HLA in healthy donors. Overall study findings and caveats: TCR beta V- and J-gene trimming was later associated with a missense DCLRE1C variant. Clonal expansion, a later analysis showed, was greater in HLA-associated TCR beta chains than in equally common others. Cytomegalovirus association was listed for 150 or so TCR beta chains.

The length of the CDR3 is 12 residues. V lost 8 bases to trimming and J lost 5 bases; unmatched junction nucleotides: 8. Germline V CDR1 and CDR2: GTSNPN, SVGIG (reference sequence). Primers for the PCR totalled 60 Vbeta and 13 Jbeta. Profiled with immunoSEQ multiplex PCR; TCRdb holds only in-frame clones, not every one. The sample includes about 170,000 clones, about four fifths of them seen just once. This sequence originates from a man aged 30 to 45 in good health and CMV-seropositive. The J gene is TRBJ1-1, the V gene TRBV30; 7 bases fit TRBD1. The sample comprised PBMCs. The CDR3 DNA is TGTGCCGGTGACAGGGTGGGTACTGAAGCTTTCTTT. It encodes CAGDRVGTEAFF.